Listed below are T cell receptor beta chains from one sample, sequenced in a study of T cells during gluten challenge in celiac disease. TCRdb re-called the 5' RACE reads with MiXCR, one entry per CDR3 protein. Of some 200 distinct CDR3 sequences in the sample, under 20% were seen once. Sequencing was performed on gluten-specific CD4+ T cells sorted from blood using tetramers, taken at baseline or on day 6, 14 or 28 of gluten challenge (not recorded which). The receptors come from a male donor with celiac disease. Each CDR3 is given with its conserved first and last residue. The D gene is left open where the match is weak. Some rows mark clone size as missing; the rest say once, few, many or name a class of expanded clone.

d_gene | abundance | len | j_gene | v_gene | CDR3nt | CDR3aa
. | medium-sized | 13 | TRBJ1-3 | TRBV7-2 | TGTGCCAGCAGCTCCCGGACAGGAAACACCATATATTTT | CASSSRTGNTIYF
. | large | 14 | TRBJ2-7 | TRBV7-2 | TGTGCCAGCAGCTTAGCGCGGGCGGCGGGGGAGCAGTACTTC | CASSLARAAGEQYF
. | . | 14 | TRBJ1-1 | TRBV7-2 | TGTGCCAGCAGCTTCTCTGGGGGTATCACTGAAGCTTTCTTT | CASSFSGGITEAFF
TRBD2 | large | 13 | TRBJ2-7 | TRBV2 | TGTGCCAGCAGCTACATCTTAGCGGGGGAGCAGTACTTC | CASSYILAGEQYF
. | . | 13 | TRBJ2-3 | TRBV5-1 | TGCGCCAGCAGCTTGATACCCACAGATACGCAGTATTTT | CASSLIPTDTQYF
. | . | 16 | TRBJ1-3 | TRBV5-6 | TGTGCCAGCAGCGTACGACAGGAGTACTCTGGAAACACCATATATTTT | CASSVRQEYSGNTIYF
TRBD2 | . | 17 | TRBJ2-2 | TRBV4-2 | TGTGCCAGCCAAGATCCGGTGACTAGCGGGAGAGCCGGGGAGCTGTTTTTT | CASQDPVTSGRAGELFF
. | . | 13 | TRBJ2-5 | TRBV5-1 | TGCGCCAGCTTGGGGGCGTTAGAGGAGACCCAGTACTTC | CASLGALEETQYF
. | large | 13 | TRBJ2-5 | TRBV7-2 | TGTGCCAGCAGCGTACGTTGGCTGGAGACCCAGTACTTC | CASSVRWLETQYF
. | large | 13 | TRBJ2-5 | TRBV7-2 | TGTGCCAGCAGCTTACGGGTTTTGGAGACCCAGTACTTC | CASSLRVLETQYF
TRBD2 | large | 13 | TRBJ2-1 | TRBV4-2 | TGTGCCAGCAGCTCCCGGGGAGGGAATGAGCAGTTCTTC | CASSSRGGNEQFF
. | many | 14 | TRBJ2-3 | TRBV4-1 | TGCGCCAGCAGCCAAGGGCAGGCTGGAGATACGCAGTATTTT | CASSQGQAGDTQYF
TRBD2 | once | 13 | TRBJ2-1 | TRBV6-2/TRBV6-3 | TGTGCCAGCAGTTACTCCCATGAGGGACTACAGTTCTTC | CASSYSHEGLQFF
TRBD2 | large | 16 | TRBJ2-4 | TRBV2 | TGTGCCAGCAGCCTACTAGCGGGAGTTTGGCAAAACATTCAGTACTTC | CASSLLAGVWQNIQYF
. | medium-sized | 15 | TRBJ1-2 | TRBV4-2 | TGTGCCAGCAGCCAAGTTCCAGCGACTAACTATGGCTACACCTTC | CASSQVPATNYGYTF
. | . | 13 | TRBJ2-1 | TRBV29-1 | TGCAGCGTTGCCACCGTTCCCGGGCGCGAGCAGTTCTTC | CSVATVPGREQFF
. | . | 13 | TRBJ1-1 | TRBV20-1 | TGCAGTGCGTTCCAGGGTGGGGACACTGAAGCTTTCTTT | CSAFQGGDTEAFF
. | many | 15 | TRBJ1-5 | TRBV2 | TGTGCCAGCAGTCTCACAGGATATAGCAATCAGCCCCAGCATTTT | CASSLTGYSNQPQHF